This T cell receptor beta chain was obtained from a study of a mutant IDH1 vaccine in newly diagnosed glioma. The study's findings and limits: The vaccine induced immune responses, and these occurred in about 95% of patients.

CDR3 length: 14 amino acids. Per the germline V gene, CDR1 is GTSNPN and CDR2 is SVGIG (reference sequence). V lost 5 bases to trimming and J lost 0 bases, with 8 bases between them. Described time point: week 11, during vaccination. One vaccine dose held 300 ug of mutant IDH1 20-mer peptide and came with topical imiquimod. This table comes from immunoSEQ multiplex PCR, and its TCRdb copy is limited to in-frame clones, with some not included. The data show around 120,000 clones, with roughly 78% seen just once and 4.5% to 7% held by the top ten. Points on this clone: Its antigen is as yet unknown.

The chain employs TRBV30 and TRBJ2-6; D remains unclear. Specimen: PBMCs, collected from a glioma patient whose treatment included an IDH1 peptide vaccine. The clonotype was recovered from a man aged 40-50 years with glioma. The DNA for the CDR3 is TGTGCCTGGCGGACGAGCTCTGGGGCCAACGTCCTGACTTTC. Protein sequence: CAWRTSSGANVLTF. The variable domain in full, with the rest retrieved from reference TRBV30 and TRBJ2-6, is SQTIHQWPATLVQPVGSPLSLECTVEGTSNPNLYWYRQAAGRGLQLLFYSVGIGQISSEVPQNLSASRPQDRQFILSSKKLLLSDSGFYLCAWRTSSGANVLTFGAGSRLTVL.